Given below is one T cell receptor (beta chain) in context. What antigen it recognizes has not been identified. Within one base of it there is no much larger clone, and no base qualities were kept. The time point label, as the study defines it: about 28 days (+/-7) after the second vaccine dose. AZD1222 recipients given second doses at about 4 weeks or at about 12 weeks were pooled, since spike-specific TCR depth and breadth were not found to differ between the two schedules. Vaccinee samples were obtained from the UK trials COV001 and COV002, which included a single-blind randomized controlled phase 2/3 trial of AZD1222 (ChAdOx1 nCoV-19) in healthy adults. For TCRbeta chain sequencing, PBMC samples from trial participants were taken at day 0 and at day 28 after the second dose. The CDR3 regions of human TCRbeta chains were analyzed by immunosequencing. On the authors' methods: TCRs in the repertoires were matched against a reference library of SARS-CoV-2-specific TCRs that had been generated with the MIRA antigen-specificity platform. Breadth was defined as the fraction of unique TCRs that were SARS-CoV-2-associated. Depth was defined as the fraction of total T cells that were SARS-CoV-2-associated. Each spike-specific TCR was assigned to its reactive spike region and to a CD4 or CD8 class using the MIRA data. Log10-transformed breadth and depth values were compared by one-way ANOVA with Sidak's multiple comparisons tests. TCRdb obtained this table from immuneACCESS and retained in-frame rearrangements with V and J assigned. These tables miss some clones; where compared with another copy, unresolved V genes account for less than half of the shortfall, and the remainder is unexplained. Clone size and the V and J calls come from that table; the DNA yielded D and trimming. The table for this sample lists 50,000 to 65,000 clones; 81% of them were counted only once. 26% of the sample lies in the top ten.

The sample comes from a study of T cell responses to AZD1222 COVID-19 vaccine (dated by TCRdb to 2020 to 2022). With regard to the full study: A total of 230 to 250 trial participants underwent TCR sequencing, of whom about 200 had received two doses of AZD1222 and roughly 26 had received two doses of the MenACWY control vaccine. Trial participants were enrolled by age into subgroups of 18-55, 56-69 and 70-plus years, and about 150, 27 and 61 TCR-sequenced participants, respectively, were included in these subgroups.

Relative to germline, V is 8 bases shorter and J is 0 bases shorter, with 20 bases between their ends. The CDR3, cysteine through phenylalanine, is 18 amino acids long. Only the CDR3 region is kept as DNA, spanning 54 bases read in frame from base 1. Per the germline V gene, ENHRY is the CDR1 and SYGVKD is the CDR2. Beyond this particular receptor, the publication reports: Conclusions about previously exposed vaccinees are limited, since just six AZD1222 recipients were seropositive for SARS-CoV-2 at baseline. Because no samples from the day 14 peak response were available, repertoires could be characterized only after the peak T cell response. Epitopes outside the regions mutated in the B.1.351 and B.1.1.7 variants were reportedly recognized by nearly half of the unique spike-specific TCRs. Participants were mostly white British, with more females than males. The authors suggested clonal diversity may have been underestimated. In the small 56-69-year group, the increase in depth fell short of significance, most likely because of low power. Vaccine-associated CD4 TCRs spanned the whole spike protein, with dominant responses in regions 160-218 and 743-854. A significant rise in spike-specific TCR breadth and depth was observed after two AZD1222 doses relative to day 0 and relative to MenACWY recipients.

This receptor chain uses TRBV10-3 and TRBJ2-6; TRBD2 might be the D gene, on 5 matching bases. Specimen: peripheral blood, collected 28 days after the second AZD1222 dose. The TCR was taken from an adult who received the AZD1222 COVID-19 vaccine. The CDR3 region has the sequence CAIGGWGETSSGANVLTF. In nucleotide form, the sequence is TGTGCCATCGGCGGTTGGGGAGAAACTAGCTCTGGGGCCAACGTCCTGACTTTC.